This T cell receptor beta chain was recovered during a study of blood T cell repertoires in COVID-19. Overall study context: Samples representing acute and convalescent COVID-19 were sourced from the United States, Italy and Spain. From T cells, B-cell-depleted T cells, or PBMCs came the material, which was cDNA or gDNA.

As handled by the study authors: Reference gene primer amplification gave estimated nucleated cell counts. The table came from immunoSEQ multiplex PCR; TCRdb's copy has only in-frame clones and leaves some out. Clone size and the V and J calls come from that table; the DNA yielded D and trimming. The sample includes 150,000 to 160,000 clones, about 80% of them seen just once. The length of the CDR3 is 15 residues. Germline CDR1 and CDR2: SGHRS and YFSETQ. V was trimmed by 4 bases and J by 0 bases, leaving 11 bases between them. The sequencing input was peripheral blood. The receptor comes from a woman in her sixties with acute or convalescent COVID-19. The J gene is TRBJ2-1, the V gene TRBV5-1, with D unclear. The CDR3 protein is CASSPTSSSYNEQFF. In DNA, the CDR3 is TGCGCCAGCAGCCCGACCTCTAGCTCCTACAATGAGCAGTTCTTC.